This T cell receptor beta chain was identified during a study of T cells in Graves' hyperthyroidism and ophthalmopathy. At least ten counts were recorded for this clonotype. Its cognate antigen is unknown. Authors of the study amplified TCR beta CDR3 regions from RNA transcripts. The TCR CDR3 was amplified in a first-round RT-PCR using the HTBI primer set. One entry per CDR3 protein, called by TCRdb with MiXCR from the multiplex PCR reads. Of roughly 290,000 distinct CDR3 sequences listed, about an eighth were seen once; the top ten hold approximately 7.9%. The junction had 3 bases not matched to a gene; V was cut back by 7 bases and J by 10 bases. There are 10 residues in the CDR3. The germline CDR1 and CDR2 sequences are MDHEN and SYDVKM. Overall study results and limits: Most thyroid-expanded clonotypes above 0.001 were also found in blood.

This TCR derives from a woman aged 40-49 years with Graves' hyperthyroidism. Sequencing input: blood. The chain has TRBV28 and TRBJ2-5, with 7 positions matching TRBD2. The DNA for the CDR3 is TGTGCCAGCACGGGGGGATTCCAGTACTTC. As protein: CASTGGFQYF.